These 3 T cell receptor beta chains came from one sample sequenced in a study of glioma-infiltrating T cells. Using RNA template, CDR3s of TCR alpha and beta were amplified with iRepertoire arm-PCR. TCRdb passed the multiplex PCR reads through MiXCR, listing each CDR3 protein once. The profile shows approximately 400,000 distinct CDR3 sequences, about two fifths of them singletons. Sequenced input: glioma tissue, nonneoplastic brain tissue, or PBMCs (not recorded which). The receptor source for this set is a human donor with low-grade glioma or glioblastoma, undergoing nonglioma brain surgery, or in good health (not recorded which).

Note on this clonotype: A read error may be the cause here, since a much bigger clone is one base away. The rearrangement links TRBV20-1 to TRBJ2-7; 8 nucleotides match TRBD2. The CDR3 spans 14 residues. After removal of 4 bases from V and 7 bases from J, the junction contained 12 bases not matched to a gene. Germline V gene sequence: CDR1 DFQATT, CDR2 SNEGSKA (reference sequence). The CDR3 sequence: CSAKPLAANNEQYF. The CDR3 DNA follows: TGCAGTGCTAAGCCACTAGCGGCCAACAATGAGCAGTACTTC.

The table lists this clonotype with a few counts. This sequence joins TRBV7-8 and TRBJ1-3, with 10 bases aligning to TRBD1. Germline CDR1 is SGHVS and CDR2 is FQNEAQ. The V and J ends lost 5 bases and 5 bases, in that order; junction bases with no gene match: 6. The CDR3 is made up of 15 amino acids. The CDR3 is CASSTGGQGRNTIYF. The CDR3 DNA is TGTGCCAGCAGCACCGGGGGACAGGGGAGAAACACCATATATTTT.

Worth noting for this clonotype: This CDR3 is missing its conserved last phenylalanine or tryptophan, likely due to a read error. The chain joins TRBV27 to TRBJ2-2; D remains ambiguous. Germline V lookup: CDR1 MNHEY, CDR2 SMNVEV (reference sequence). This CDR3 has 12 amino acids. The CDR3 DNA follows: TGTGCCAGCAGCTTATTATCCGGGGAGCTGTTTTAT. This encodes CASSLLSGELFY.